These 15 T cell receptor beta chains originate from one sample sequenced in a study of identical twins. TCRdb itself ran the 5' RACE reads through MiXCR, one entry per CDR3 protein. There are 500,000 or so distinct CDR3 sequences in the sample; about 20% occur only once, and around 0.9% lies in the top ten. These data also formed part of another study, on T cells expressing NK-cell markers.

The sample taken for sequencing was CD4+ T cells sorted from blood. The receptor set was obtained from a woman aged 18-29 years in good health.

The J gene is TRBJ2-3, the V gene TRBV29-1; D may be TRBD1 (5 bases). Germline loops: CDR1 SQVTM, CDR2 ANQGSEA. The CDR3 spans 13 residues. V was cut by 4 bases and J by 5 bases, with 13 bases left in between. CDR3 amino acids: CSVVKGLVDTQYF. CDR3 nucleotides: TGCAGCGTTGTTAAGGGGTTAGTAGATACGCAGTATTTT.

The chain has TRBV5-1 and TRBJ1-1; 9 bases map to TRBD1. With 5 bases clipped from V and 6 bases from J, the junction kept 11 bases outside the gene matches. The CDR3 is 15 amino acids. The germline CDR1 and CDR2 sequences are SGHRS and YFSETQ. The CDR3 DNA reads as TGCGCCAGCAGACATCCCGGGACAGGGTCTCCTGAAGCTTTCTTT. Encoded protein: CASRHPGTGSPEAFF.

The V call is TRBV2, the J call TRBJ2-3; TRBD2 is a possible D gene (5 bases). Germline CDR1 SNHLY, CDR2 FYNNEI. V shed 8 bases and J shed 2 bases, with 23 bases lying between them. This CDR3 is 17 amino acids long. In nucleotides, the CDR3 is TGTGCCAGCTGCCGTGAACGACTACGAGTCCCCACAGATACGCAGTATTTT. As protein: CASCRERLRVPTDTQYF.

The V gene is TRBV6-1, the J gene TRBJ1-2; D is unclear. The CDR3 extends over 15 amino acids. V was pared by 4 bases and J by 1 base, with 13 bases between. Germline loops: CDR1 MNHNS, CDR2 SASEGT. CDR3 sequence reads: CASSAVKLLNYGYTF. For the CDR3, the DNA is TGTGCCAGCAGTGCGGTGAAACTACTTAACTATGGCTACACCTTC.

This clonotype showed up just a few times. V is TRBV12-3 or TRBV12-4 and J is TRBJ2-7, with D uncertain. The CDR3 extends over 16 amino acids. Trimming shortened V by 1 base and J by 2 bases, and 15 bases separated the two germline ends. CDR3: CASSLGAVSLPYEQYF. CDR3 coding DNA: TGTGCCAGCAGTTTAGGGGCGGTGAGTCTACCCTACGAGCAGTACTTC.

This chain uses TRBV9 with TRBJ2-5, with D perhaps matching TRBD2 (6 bases). The CDR3 contains 15 residues. V was pared by 1 base and J by 2 bases, with 12 bases between. Germline CDR1 SGDLS, CDR2 YYNGEE. The CDR3 coding sequence is TGTGCCAGCAGCGTATCGGGCGGGGAACAAGAGACCCAGTACTTC. It yields the protein CASSVSGGEQETQYF.

The CDR3: CSVVGAGGNTIYF. In DNA, the CDR3 is TGCAGCGTTGTCGGGGCAGGGGGAAACACCATATATTTT. The chain combines TRBV29-1 with TRBJ1-3; D is possibly TRBD1 (5 bases). V was pared by 4 bases and J by 4 bases, with 11 bases between. The CDR3 is 13 residues long. Germline lookup yields CDR1 SQVTM and CDR2 ANQGSEA.

The sample holds a few counts of this clonotype. The chain employs TRBV10-3 and TRBJ1-4, with 7 bases lining up with TRBD1. The V gene's germline CDR1 is ENHRY and CDR2 SYGVKD. V trimming: 3 bases; J trimming: 3 bases; junction bases outside the gene matches: 4. The CDR3 sequence is 15 residues long. Here the CDR3 DNA reads TGTGCCATCAGTGACAAGGGGACAGCTAATGAAAAACTGTTTTTT. Translating it yields CAISDKGTANEKLFF.

The chain carries TRBV11-1 and TRBJ2-5; D assignment may be TRBD1 or TRBD2 (6 bases each). The V gene's germline CDR1 is SGHAT and CDR2 FQDESV (reference sequence). The CDR3 totals 17 residues. The ends were cut back, 3 bases at V and 4 bases at J, with 21 bases in the middle. CDR3 sequence: CASSFYRDGGLRETQYF. The CDR3 nucleotides read TGTGCCAGCAGCTTCTATCGTGACGGGGGCTTGAGAGAGACCCAGTACTTC.

The chain has TRBV20-1 and TRBJ2-3; D remains ambiguous. Germline lookup yields CDR1 DFQATT and CDR2 SNEGSKA (reference sequence). V was trimmed by 6 bases and J by 5 bases, leaving 18 bases between them. The CDR3 is 14 amino acids. CDR3 sequence reads: CSARAPRAQDTQYF. CDR3 nucleotides: TGCAGTGCACGGGCCCCACGGGCCCAAGATACGCAGTATTTT.

The V gene is TRBV2, the J gene TRBJ2-5; a weak D match, TRBD2 (5 bases). Trimming left V 7 bases short and J 0 bases short, with 9 bases between. This CDR3 comprises 13 residues. Per germline, CDR1 SNHLY and CDR2 FYNNEI. CDR3 in amino acids: CASTEDYQETQYF. The CDR3 coding sequence is TGTGCCAGCACTGAGGACTACCAAGAGACCCAGTACTTC.

The rearrangement uses TRBV5-1 and TRBJ2-3; 12 nucleotides align to TRBD2. This CDR3 is 16 amino acids long. Germline V gene sequence: CDR1 SGHRS, CDR2 YFSETQ. V was pared by 1 base and J by 5 bases, with 5 bases of the junction left unmatched. CDR3 protein: CASSLSSSGRGDTQYF. The CDR3 DNA sequence: TGCGCCAGCAGCTTGTCTTCTAGCGGGAGGGGAGATACGCAGTATTTT.

This clonotype was found a few times. The V and J genes are TRBV5-1 and TRBJ2-3; D gene uncertain. V lost 7 bases to trimming and J lost 1 base, with 13 bases between them. The CDR3 covers 14 residues. Looked up from germline, CDR1 is SGHRS and CDR2 is YFSETQ. This CDR3 reads CASRERAGTDTQYF. The CDR3 DNA follows: TGCGCCAGCCGTGAACGGGCGGGCACAGATACGCAGTATTTT. Based on the CDR3 plus reference TRBV5-1 and TRBJ2-3, the full variable domain is KAGVTQTPRYLIKTRGQQVTLSCSPISGHRSVSWYQQTPGQGLQFLFEYFSETQRNKGNFPGRFSGRQFSNSRSEMNVSTLELGDSALYLCASRERAGTDTQYFGPGTRLTVL.

This clonotype showed up just a few times. The chain is built from TRBV6-1 and TRBJ2-7; 11 bases agree with TRBD2. The V segment lost 6 bases and the J segment 5 bases; nucleotides outside the gene matches: 9. From germline, CDR1 is MNHNS and CDR2 SASEGT. This CDR3 region has 15 residues. The CDR3 loop reads CASSRPSSGRNEQYF. DNA of the CDR3: TGTGCCAGCAGCCGACCCTCTAGCGGGAGGAACGAGCAGTACTTC.

This clonotype showed up just a few times. V gene TRBV14 combines with J gene TRBJ2-1; possible D gene TRBD2, 6 bases. This CDR3 contains 14 residues. V lost 4 bases and J 6 bases, leaving 13 bases between the germline ends. Looked up from germline, CDR1 is SGHDN and CDR2 is FVKESK. The CDR3 DNA reads as TGTGCCAGCAGCCCGCAGGGAGCGGGCAATGAGCAGTTCTTC. Protein: CASSPQGAGNEQFF.